A selection of T cell receptor beta chains follows, all from one sample in a study of metastatic and nonmetastatic thyroid tumors. MiXCR reprocessed the PCR reads for TCRdb. The table shows some 28,000 clones, with 20% to 25% occurring only once. Material: blood. Receptors were obtained from a female donor with papillary thyroid cancer or a benign thyroid nodule (not recorded which). Some clones in this sample may be carry-over from other donors' samples. The CDR3 runs from the conserved cysteine through the conserved F or W. A D gene is named only where the DNA matches it firmly. Expanded clones are given a class, and other clones once, few, many or no size at all.

clone_size	v_call	d_call	j_call	cdr3_aa	cdr3_nt
few	TRBV6-2/TRBV6-3	TRBD1	TRBJ1-4	CASSYMAGGNEKLFF	TGTGCCAGCAGTTATATGGCAGGGGGCAATGAAAAACTGTTTTTT
many	TRBV3-1	TRBD1	TRBJ2-3	CASSKDRDGADTQYF	TGTGCCAGCAGCAAGGACAGGGACGGGGCAGATACGCAGTATTTT
many	TRBV30	-	TRBJ2-3	CAWSSRDSFTDTQYF	TGTGCCTGGAGTAGTCGGGACTCCTTTACAGATACGCAGTATTTT
-	TRBV12-3/TRBV12-4	-	TRBJ1-6	CASSYRLGYDSPLHF	TGTGCCAGCAGTTACAGGCTTGGGTATGATTCACCCCTCCACTTT
many	TRBV7-9	-	TRBJ1-6	CASSLSSGLYNSPLHF	TGTGCCAGCAGCCTCAGTTCAGGTCTCTATAATTCACCCCTCCACTTT
-	TRBV28	-	TRBJ2-1	CASRAVSYNEQFF	TGTGCCAGCAGGGCGGTATCCTACAATGAGCAGTTCTTC
many	TRBV5-8	-	TRBJ1-6	CASSFYPENSPLHF	TGTGCCAGCAGCTTTTATCCCGAAAATTCACCCCTCCACTTT
-	TRBV18	-	TRBJ2-7	CASSPPTQGFGEQYF	TGTGCCAGCTCACCACCTACTCAGGGGTTCGGGGAGCAGTACTTC
few	TRBV6-1	-	TRBJ1-5	CASIETRLSNQPQHF	TGTGCCAGCATCGAGACCAGGTTGAGCAATCAGCCCCAGCATTTT
once	TRBV20-1	-	TRBJ2-3	CSAQHPLADTQYF	TGCAGTGCCCAACATCCCCTGGCAGATACGCAGTATTTT
few	TRBV30	TRBD1	TRBJ2-7	CAWSSFQGAVYEQYF	TGTGCCTGGAGTTCGTTCCAGGGGGCAGTTTACGAGCAGTACTTC
few	TRBV6-1	-	TRBJ2-5	CASIAVVEETQYF	TGTGCCAGCATAGCGGTAGTAGAAGAGACCCAGTACTTC
many	TRBV7-9	TRBD1	TRBJ1-4	CASSIDRGANEKLFF	TGTGCCAGCAGCATTGACAGGGGTGCTAATGAAAAACTGTTTTTT
many	TRBV20-1	TRBD1	TRBJ1-2	CSAREDQGAGGYTF	TGCAGTGCTAGAGAGGACCAGGGGGCAGGAGGCTACACCTTC
many	TRBV12-3/TRBV12-4	-	TRBJ1-6	CASSSVAGNNSPLHF	TGTGCCAGCAGCTCTGTGGCGGGAAATAATTCACCCCTCCACTTT
-	TRBV19	-	TRBJ1-5	CASSLGIEQPQHF	TGTGCCAGTAGTTTAGGGATAGAACAGCCCCAGCATTTT
many	TRBV19	-	TRBJ1-2	CASHSQGYYGYTF	TGTGCCAGCCACTCCCAGGGATACTATGGCTACACCTTC
many	TRBV5-6	-	TRBJ2-6	CASSPGSGANVLTF	TGTGCCAGCAGCCCAGGCTCTGGGGCCAACGTCCTGACTTTC
many	TRBV5-1	-	TRBJ1-4	CASSLGLGDEKLFF	TGCGCCAGCAGCTTGGGTCTGGGAGATGAAAAACTGTTTTTT
few	TRBV4-2	-	TRBJ2-1	CASSQDGRVNEQFF	TGTGCCAGCAGCCAAGATGGCAGGGTGAATGAGCAGTTCTTC
many	TRBV19	TRBD1	TRBJ2-7	CASSGRDRRFEQYF	TGTGCCAGTAGTGGCCGGGACAGAAGGTTCGAGCAGTACTTC
-	TRBV5-1	TRBD2	TRBJ2-2	CASSFRAGGWTGELFF	TGCGCCAGCAGCTTCCGAGCGGGAGGGTGGACCGGGGAGCTGTTTTTT
many	TRBV3-1	TRBD2	TRBJ2-7	CASSPPSGRGGHEQYF	TGTGCCAGCAGCCCCCCTAGCGGGAGAGGAGGGCACGAGCAGTACTTC
many	TRBV4-3	-	TRBJ2-1	CASSQDGNPHNEQFF	TGCGCCAGCAGCCAAGATGGTAACCCCCACAATGAGCAGTTCTTC
many	TRBV6-1	TRBD1	TRBJ2-6	CASSMDRGYSGANVLTF	TGTGCCAGCAGTATGGACAGGGGTTACTCTGGGGCCAACGTCCTGACTTTC
many	TRBV27	-	TRBJ2-2	CASRTGQYTGELFF	TGTGCCAGCAGGACCGGACAGTACACCGGGGAGCTGTTTTTT
-	TRBV5-1	-	TRBJ1-1	CASSLASGTWSNTEAFF	TGCGCCAGCAGCTTGGCCTCTGGTACGTGGTCGAACACTGAAGCTTTCTTT
many	TRBV4-3	-	TRBJ2-6	CASSPQGSGANVLTF	TGCGCCAGCAGCCCACAGGGCTCTGGGGCCAACGTCCTGACTTTC
many	TRBV7-9	TRBD1	TRBJ2-1	CASSSQGDNEQFF	TGTGCCAGCAGCTCACAGGGGGACAATGAGCAGTTCTTC
-	TRBV3-1	TRBD1	TRBJ2-7	CASSRRTGSYEQYF	TGTGCCAGCAGCCGCCGGACAGGGTCCTACGAGCAGTACTTC